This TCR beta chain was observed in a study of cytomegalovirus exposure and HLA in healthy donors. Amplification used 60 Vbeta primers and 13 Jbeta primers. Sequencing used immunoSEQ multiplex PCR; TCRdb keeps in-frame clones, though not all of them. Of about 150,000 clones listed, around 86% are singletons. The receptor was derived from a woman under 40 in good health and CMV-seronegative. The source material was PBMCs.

CDR3 sequence reads: CASSPSRGGKETQYF. The CDR3 region has the DNA TGTGCCAGCAGCCCATCCCGTGGGGGGAAAGAGACCCAGTACTTC. This chain joins TRBV28 and TRBJ2-5; a possible D gene is TRBD2 (6 bases). The CDR3 has 15 residues. Germline V lookup: CDR1 MDHEN, CDR2 SYDVKM. V lost 6 bases, J lost 3 bases, and 17 bases lay in between.